A single sample gave rise to the 5 T cell receptor beta chains below, sequenced in a study of HIV-infected patients and healthy controls. TCRdb fed the 5' RACE reads into MiXCR, producing one record per CDR3 protein. The sample carries about 18,000 distinct CDR3 sequences, approximately 18% recorded once. The source material was CD8+ T cells from blood. These receptors originate from a human donor in good health.

This clonotype was detected a few times. The chain is built from TRBV5-4 and TRBJ2-2; D may match TRBD1 or TRBD2 (5 bases each). Germline V lookup: CDR1 SGHNT, CDR2 YYREEE (reference sequence). The CDR3 covers 14 residues. Trimming removed 5 bases from V and 5 bases from J, with 13 bases in between. The CDR3 coding sequence is TGTGCCAGCAGTTCCGGTGGGGGTACCGGGGAGCTGTTTTTT. Its protein is CASSSGGGTGELFF.

This clonotype was seen repeatedly, ten times or more. The chain is built from TRBV7-9 and TRBJ1-4, with 8 bases matching TRBD1. CDR1 and CDR2 (germline): SEHNR, FQNEAQ (reference sequence). With 0 bases clipped from V and 8 bases from J, the junction kept 2 bases outside the gene matches. There are 14 residues in the CDR3. The CDR3 DNA reads TGTGCCAGCAGCTTAGCGAGGGACAGGGAAAAACTGTTTTTT. This encodes CASSLARDREKLFF.

This chain links TRBV7-9 with TRBJ2-1, with 7 positions matching TRBD2. Trimming cost V 4 bases and J 6 bases; bases outside gene matches: 6. CDR3 length equals 14 residues. Germline CDR1 and CDR2: SEHNR and FQNEAQ (reference sequence). In DNA form, the CDR3 reads TGTGCCAGCAGCTCCTGGAGCGGGGTCAATGAGCAGTTCTTC. Encoded protein: CASSSWSGVNEQFF.

This clonotype was detected many times. V and J are TRBV29-1 and TRBJ1-1; TRBD1 might be the D (6 bases). The V gene's germline CDR1 is SQVTM and CDR2 ANQGSEA. There are 15 residues in the CDR3. V was clipped by 7 bases and J by 5 bases, with 23 bases between them. The CDR3 spells CSAGGAPTGNTEAFF. The CDR3 DNA follows: TGCAGCGCCGGGGGGGCCCCAACGGGGAATACTGAAGCTTTCTTT. The full variable domain, with the rest looked up from reference TRBV29-1 and TRBJ1-1, is SAVISQKPSRDICQRGTSLTIQCQVDSQVTMMFWYRQQPGQSLTLIATANQGSEATYESGFVIDKFPISRPNLTFSTLTVSNMSPEDSSIYLCSAGGAPTGNTEAFFGQGTRLTVV.

J is TRBJ2-3 and V is TRBV9; possibly TRBD1 or TRBD2 for D (7 bases each). Trimming took off 0 bases at V and 4 bases at J, with 15 bases between the two ends. CDR3 length: 16 amino acids. CDR1 is SGDLS, CDR2 YYNGEE, per germline. The CDR3 sequence is CASSVDQGGPSDTQYF. In DNA, the CDR3 is TGTGCCAGCAGCGTAGACCAGGGGGGGCCTTCAGATACGCAGTATTTT. Complete variable domain (other parts from reference TRBV9 and TRBJ2-3): DSGVTQTPKHLITATGQRVTLRCSPRSGDLSVYWYQQSLDQGLQFLIQYYNGEERAKGNILERFSAQQFPDLHSELNLSSLELGDSALYFCASSVDQGGPSDTQYFGPGTRLTVL.